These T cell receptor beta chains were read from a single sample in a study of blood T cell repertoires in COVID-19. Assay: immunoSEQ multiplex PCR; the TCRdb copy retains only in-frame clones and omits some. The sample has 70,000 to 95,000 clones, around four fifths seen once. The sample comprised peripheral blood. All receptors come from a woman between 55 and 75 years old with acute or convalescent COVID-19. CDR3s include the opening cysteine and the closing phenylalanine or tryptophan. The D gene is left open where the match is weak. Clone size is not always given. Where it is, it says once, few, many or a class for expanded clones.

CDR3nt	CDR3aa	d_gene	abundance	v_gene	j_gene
TGTGCCTGGATCCCCCTCCAGGGGATGCACACTGAAGCTTTCTTT	CAWIPLQGMHTEAFF	-	-	TRBV30	TRBJ1-1
TGTGCCACCCAACAGGGGGCAGGCCAAGAGACCCAGTACTTC	CATQQGAGQETQYF	TRBD1	-	TRBV10-3	TRBJ2-5
TGTGCCAGCAGCTTGGTTCGGGGAACAGGGGATCCCGGGGAGCTGTTTTTT	CASSLVRGTGDPGELFF	TRBD1	-	TRBV5-4	TRBJ2-2
TGTGCCAGCAGCCCACCCCGAACGAGTTCCCACTCCTACAATGAGCAGTTCTTC	CASSPPRTSSHSYNEQFF	-	-	TRBV9	TRBJ2-1
TGTGCCAGCAGTTACCTCCGGACAGGGGGATACACTGAAGCTTTCTTT	CASSYLRTGGYTEAFF	TRBD1	-	TRBV6-5	TRBJ1-1
TGTGCCAGCAGCATCACAGGGGGAGCGAATTCACCCCTCCACTTT	CASSITGGANSPLHF	TRBD1	-	TRBV7-3	TRBJ1-6
TGTGCCAGCAGACCGGGGGGTTCTTTTGGCTACACCTTC	CASRPGGSFGYTF	-	-	TRBV28	TRBJ1-2
TGTGCCAGCAGTTACCGAAGCCCGGGGTCCTATGGCTACACCTTC	CASSYRSPGSYGYTF	-	-	TRBV6-6	TRBJ1-2
TGTGCCAGCAGCCAAACTAGATTCGATGAGCAGTTCTTC	CASSQTRFDEQFF	-	once	TRBV4-2	TRBJ2-1
TGCAGTGCTAGTGGGGGGCGAGAGACCCAGTACTTC	CSASGGRETQYF	-	-	TRBV20-1	TRBJ2-5
TGTGCCAGCAGTTACGGGACAGGGGTAAATTCACCCCTCCACTTT	CASSYGTGVNSPLHF	TRBD1	-	TRBV6-5	TRBJ1-6
TGTGCCAGCTCACCCACAGGGGGACTCACTGAAGCTTTCTTT	CASSPTGGLTEAFF	TRBD1	-	TRBV18	TRBJ1-1
TGTGCCAGCACCGGGAGTGTTTGGGCTGGGGCCAACGTCCTGACTTTC	CASTGSVWAGANVLTF	-	-	TRBV28	TRBJ2-6
TGTGCCAGCAGTTCAGGGGACACTGAAGCTTTCTTT	CASSSGDTEAFF	-	-	TRBV28	TRBJ1-1
TGTGCCATTCAAGTCACCGGGACAGGAAGCACAGATACGCAGTATTTT	CAIQVTGTGSTDTQYF	TRBD1	-	TRBV10-3	TRBJ2-3
TGTGCCAGCAGCCGACAGGCTAACTATGGCTACACCTTC	CASSRQANYGYTF	-	-	TRBV12-3/TRBV12-4	TRBJ1-2
TGTGCCCAGCGATATTTTGAAAATTCACCCCTCCACTTT	CAQRYFENSPLHF	-	-	TRBV30	TRBJ1-6
TGTGCCACCTCGTTTGGCGAGGGGACCCAGTACTTC	CATSFGEGTQYF	-	once	TRBV24-1	TRBJ2-5
TGTGCCAGCCGGGACAGCAAGATGGGTGGCTACACCTTC	CASRDSKMGGYTF	TRBD1	-	TRBV6-5	TRBJ1-2
TGTGCCAGCAGCCGACTGGGACAGGGGGTTTTCTACACCTTC	CASSRLGQGVFYTF	TRBD1	once	TRBV6-5	TRBJ1-2
TGTGCCATCAGTGAGCTCTCCGCAGGTACGCAGTATTTT	CAISELSAGTQYF	-	-	TRBV10-3	TRBJ2-3
TGTGCCAGCAGTGGAGGTGGGGGCCCCTACGAGCAGTACTTC	CASSGGGGPYEQYF	-	-	TRBV2	TRBJ2-7
TGTGCCAGCGGGCCGGGGACAACAGATACGCAGTATTTT	CASGPGTTDTQYF	-	-	TRBV7-3	TRBJ2-3